A selection of T cell receptor beta chains follows, all from one sample in a study of shared clonotypes between healthy human individuals. TCRdb keeps only in-frame clones here, not all; method: immunoSEQ multiplex PCR. The sample consists of about 600,000 clones, almost 97% of them appearing once. Sequencing used naive CD4+ T cells sorted from blood. The receptors were sampled from a woman in her 30s in good health. Each CDR3 is given with its conserved first and last residue. The D gene is left open where the match is weak. Only some rows state a clone size, as once, few, many or a class for expanded clones.

size | J | V | D | CDR3 | DNA
NA | TRBJ2-7 | TRBV5-1 | TRBD2 | CASSSGTSDSYEQYF | TGCGCCAGCAGTTCCGGGACTAGCGACTCCTACGAGCAGTACTTC
NA | TRBJ2-3 | TRBV6-4 | NA | CASSASPSGWRASTDTQYF | TGTGCCAGCAGTGCTTCCCCCTCTGGTTGGCGGGCTAGCACAGATACGCAGTATTTT
NA | TRBJ1-6 | TRBV6-5 | NA | CASSYGGARNSPLHF | TGTGCCAGCAGTTACGGGGGGGCGAGGAATTCACCCCTCCACTTT
NA | TRBJ2-1 | TRBV11-3 | TRBD2 | CASSAGGGLSYNEQFF | TGTGCCAGCAGCGCGGGAGGGGGGCTCTCCTACAATGAGCAGTTCTTC
NA | TRBJ2-1 | TRBV7-2 | TRBD2 | CASSLYSGSTHEQFF | TGTGCCAGCAGCTTATATAGCGGGAGTACCCATGAGCAGTTCTTC
NA | TRBJ1-1 | TRBV4-2 | NA | CASSQDIAAPEAFF | TGTGCCAGCAGCCAAGATATCGCAGCACCTGAAGCTTTCTTT
NA | TRBJ2-7 | TRBV7-3 | TRBD1 | CASSATGYEQYF | TGTGCCAGCAGCGCGACAGGGTACGAGCAGTACTTC
NA | TRBJ2-3 | TRBV28 | TRBD2 | CASRDLAGVEYF | TGTGCCAGCAGGGACCTAGCGGGAGTGGAGTATTTT
NA | TRBJ1-5 | TRBV19 | NA | CATAIAGSQPQHF | TGTGCCACCGCTATCGCAGGGAGTCAGCCCCAGCATTTT
NA | TRBJ1-5 | TRBV30 | NA | CAWSVSNQPQHF | TGTGCCTGGAGTGTTTCAAATCAGCCCCAGCATTTT
NA | TRBJ2-7 | TRBV6-8 | NA | CASSYSLSGGARTYEQYF | TGTGCCAGCAGTTACTCGTTAAGCGGCGGGGCGAGAACCTACGAGCAGTACTTC
NA | TRBJ2-7 | TRBV5-1 | TRBD1 | CASSPGDRSGIYEQYF | TGCGCCAGCAGCCCGGGGGACAGGTCGGGCATCTACGAGCAGTACTTC
NA | TRBJ2-5 | TRBV2 | NA | CASSVTARETQYF | TGTGCCAGCAGTGTTACAGCGCGAGAGACCCAGTACTTC
NA | TRBJ2-1 | TRBV7-9 | TRBD2 | CASSPTSGRIYNEQFF | TGTGCCAGCAGCCCGACTAGCGGGAGGATATACAATGAGCAGTTCTTC
NA | TRBJ1-1 | TRBV11-3 | TRBD1 | CASSPRGYTEAFF | TGTGCCAGCAGCCCCAGGGGGTACACTGAAGCTTTCTTT
NA | TRBJ2-7 | TRBV11-2 | NA | CASSRRYGTYEQYF | TGTGCCAGCAGCCGGAGGTACGGGACCTACGAGCAGTACTTC
NA | TRBJ1-1 | TRBV18 | TRBD1 | CASSPPGTGEAFF | TGTGCCAGCTCACCACCGGGGACAGGGGAAGCTTTCTTT
NA | TRBJ2-3 | TRBV5-4 | NA | CASKETDTQYF | TGTGCCAGCAAAGAAACAGATACGCAGTATTTT
NA | TRBJ2-5 | TRBV4-1 | TRBD2 | CASSQVGGLAGETQYF | TGCGCCAGCAGCCAAGTCGGGGGACTAGCTGGGGAGACCCAGTACTTC
NA | TRBJ1-5 | TRBV7-6 | NA | CASSPGSHRNQPQHF | TGTGCCAGCAGTCCTGGTAGTCACAGGAATCAGCCCCAGCATTTT
NA | TRBJ2-7 | TRBV27 | TRBD1 | CASSLLTGKGEQYF | TGTGCCAGCAGTTTATTGACAGGGAAGGGCGAGCAGTACTTC
NA | TRBJ1-1 | TRBV19 | NA | CASSVNNVAAFF | TGTGCCAGTAGTGTCAACAACGTCGCAGCTTTCTTT
NA | TRBJ1-2 | TRBV7-6 | TRBD1 | CASSLNPRQGVKNYGYTF | TGTGCCAGCAGCTTAAACCCCCGACAGGGGGTTAAGAACTATGGCTACACCTTC
NA | TRBJ1-4 | TRBV25-1 | NA | CASRGATNEKLFF | TGTGCCAGCAGGGGTGCAACTAATGAAAAACTGTTTTTT
once | TRBJ2-6 | TRBV11-2 | NA | CASSLSGANVLTF | TGTGCCAGCAGCCTCTCTGGGGCCAACGTCCTGACTTTC
NA | TRBJ2-5 | TRBV19 | TRBD1 | CASSGTGGSGTQYF | TGTGCCAGTAGTGGGACAGGGGGTAGTGGGACCCAGTACTTC
NA | TRBJ2-7 | TRBV19 | NA | CASSPRGNEQYF | TGTGCCAGTAGTCCCCGGGGGAATGAGCAGTACTTC
NA | TRBJ2-6 | TRBV4-1 | NA | CASSQGSHAGANVLTF | TGCGCCAGCAGCCAAGGGTCGCATGCTGGGGCCAACGTCCTGACTTTC
NA | TRBJ1-4 | TRBV5-1 | TRBD1 | CASSLVGQGIEKLFF | TGCGCCAGCAGCTTGGTTGGACAGGGGATTGAAAAACTGTTTTTT
NA | TRBJ2-2 | TRBV5-1 | NA | CASSPRVGLDTGELFF | TGCGCCAGCAGCCCCCGAGTGGGGCTGGACACCGGGGAGCTGTTTTTT
NA | TRBJ2-5 | TRBV2 | NA | CASSGNGAGLETQYF | TGTGCCAGCAGTGGAAATGGGGCAGGGTTAGAGACCCAGTACTTC
NA | TRBJ1-1 | TRBV19 | NA | CASRGRDTEAFF | TGTGCCAGTAGGGGACGGGACACTGAAGCTTTCTTT
NA | TRBJ1-3 | TRBV7-9 | NA | CASSLLAGQHIYF | TGTGCCAGCAGCTTACTCGCAGGCCAACACATATATTTT
NA | TRBJ2-7 | TRBV10-3 | NA | CAISDVETRTDEQYF | TGTGCCATCAGTGACGTGGAGACCAGGACGGACGAGCAGTACTTC
NA | TRBJ2-7 | TRBV25-1 | NA | CASSDGRESYEQYF | TGTGCCAGCAGTGACGGCCGGGAGAGCTACGAGCAGTACTTC
few | TRBJ1-1 | TRBV4-1 | NA | CASSKAVNTEAFF | TGCGCCAGCAGCAAAGCAGTGAACACTGAAGCTTTCTTT
NA | TRBJ1-1 | TRBV5-1 | TRBD1 | CASSLGDRGDEAFF | TGCGCCAGCAGCTTGGGGGACAGAGGAGATGAAGCTTTCTTT
NA | TRBJ1-3 | TRBV12-5 | NA | CASGYGGGTIYF | TGTGCTAGTGGTTATGGTGGGGGCACCATATATTTT
NA | TRBJ2-2 | TRBV6-4 | TRBD2 | CASRTLAGVNTGELFF | TGTGCCAGCAGAACGTTAGCGGGCGTAAACACCGGGGAGCTGTTTTTT
NA | TRBJ1-1 | TRBV7-2 | NA | CASSPRGENTEAFF | TGTGCCAGCAGCCCGCGCGGGGAGAACACTGAAGCTTTCTTT
NA | TRBJ2-7 | TRBV28 | NA | CASSHIRGPREQYF | TGTGCCAGCAGCCATATCCGCGGACCCCGGGAGCAGTACTTC
NA | TRBJ1-5 | TRBV27 | NA | CASSFIDQPQHF | TGTGCCAGCAGTTTTATAGATCAGCCCCAGCATTTT
NA | TRBJ2-3 | TRBV29-1 | TRBD1 | CSVWTGGDTQYF | TGCAGCGTTTGGACAGGGGGCGATACGCAGTATTTT
NA | TRBJ2-7 | TRBV5-1 | NA | CASSLSAKLDEQYF | TGCGCCAGCAGCTTGAGCGCGAAGCTCGACGAGCAGTACTTC
NA | TRBJ1-1 | TRBV7-6 | NA | CASSLVGVAEAFF | TGTGCCAGCAGCTTAGTGGGGGTCGCTGAAGCTTTCTTT
NA | TRBJ2-1 | TRBV10-3 | NA | CAIRELNEQFF | TGTGCCATCAGGGAGCTAAACGAGCAGTTCTTC
NA | TRBJ2-7 | TRBV18 | NA | CASSPPGGSRAYEQYF | TGTGCCAGCTCACCCCCTGGGGGGAGTAGAGCCTACGAGCAGTACTTC
NA | TRBJ2-7 | TRBV30 | NA | CAWRQGQFYEQYF | TGTGCCTGGAGGCAGGGACAATTCTACGAGCAGTACTTC
NA | TRBJ2-6 | TRBV7-8 | NA | CASSFPGPAYSGANVLTF | TGTGCCAGCAGCTTCCCGGGGCCGGCTTACTCTGGGGCCAACGTCCTGACTTTC
NA | TRBJ1-1 | TRBV5-1 | NA | CASSLDGGSNTEAFF | TGCGCCAGCAGCTTGGACGGGGGGTCGAACACTGAAGCTTTCTTT
once | TRBJ1-3 | TRBV2 | NA | CASSDLGHELNTIYF | TGTGCCAGCAGTGACTTAGGACACGAACTAAACACCATATATTTT
once | TRBJ2-5 | TRBV18 | NA | CASSPRQETQYF | TGTGCCAGCTCACCACGGCAAGAGACCCAGTACTTC
NA | TRBJ2-7 | TRBV5-1 | NA | CASSQEGYEQYF | TGCGCCAGCAGCCAGGAAGGGTACGAGCAGTACTTC
NA | TRBJ2-3 | TRBV25-1 | TRBD2 | CASEGLAGYTDTQYF | TGTGCCAGCGAAGGGCTAGCGGGATACACAGATACGCAGTATTTT
NA | TRBJ2-3 | TRBV7-2 | NA | CASSLDTSDTQYF | TGTGCCAGCAGCTTAGACACGTCCGATACGCAGTATTTT